A selection of T cell receptor beta chains follows, all from one sample in a study of blood T cell repertoires in COVID-19. TCRdb's copy holds only in-frame clones and misses some; the assay was immunoSEQ multiplex PCR. The table includes about 180,000 clones, approximately 84% detected once. The source material was peripheral blood. These receptors all come from a human donor in a cohort sampled during active COVID-19. CDR3s include the opening cysteine and the closing phenylalanine or tryptophan. D genes are given only for firm matches. A clone size is listed for some rows: how often the clone was seen (once, few, many), or a class if it is expanded.

V gene: TRBV4-1; clone size: NA; D gene: NA; J gene: TRBJ1-1; CDR3 DNA: TGCGCCAGCAGCCTCCAAGTGGCATCGAACACTGAAGCTTTCTTT; CDR3 protein: CASSLQVASNTEAFF
V gene: TRBV20-1; clone size: NA; D gene: NA; J gene: TRBJ2-5; CDR3 DNA: TGCAGTGCTCAGTACCAAGAGACCCAGTACTTC; CDR3 protein: CSAQYQETQYF
V gene: TRBV9; clone size: NA; D gene: TRBD2; J gene: TRBJ2-1; CDR3 DNA: TGTGCCAGCAGCGTTTTCCGGGGGGGACACAATGAGCAGTTCTTC; CDR3 protein: CASSVFRGGHNEQFF
V gene: TRBV6-2/TRBV6-3; clone size: once; D gene: TRBD2; J gene: TRBJ2-7; CDR3 DNA: TGTGCCAGCAGTTACTCCACTAGCGGGGGCTACGAGCAGTACTTC; CDR3 protein: CASSYSTSGGYEQYF
V gene: TRBV6-4; clone size: NA; D gene: NA; J gene: TRBJ2-7; CDR3 DNA: TGTGCCAGCAGTGCGGCGGCGGACACCGAGCAGTACTTC; CDR3 protein: CASSAAADTEQYF
V gene: TRBV5-1; clone size: NA; D gene: TRBD1; J gene: TRBJ1-6; CDR3 DNA: TGCGCCAGCGCAGACAGGGGGGGTTCACCCCTCCACTTT; CDR3 protein: CASADRGGSPLHF
V gene: TRBV11-3; clone size: NA; D gene: TRBD1; J gene: TRBJ2-2; CDR3 DNA: TGTGCCAGCAGCCCAAGGACAGGGCGCACCGGGGAGCTGTTTTTT; CDR3 protein: CASSPRTGRTGELFF
V gene: TRBV23-1; clone size: NA; D gene: NA; J gene: TRBJ2-7; CDR3 DNA: TGCGCCAGCAGTCAATCGCGGCAGGGCTACGAGCAGTACTTC; CDR3 protein: CASSQSRQGYEQYF
V gene: TRBV9; clone size: NA; D gene: NA; J gene: TRBJ1-2; CDR3 DNA: TGTGCCAGCATCAAAAAGCGGCGTACAAGAAACTATGGCTACACCTTC; CDR3 protein: CASIKKRRTRNYGYTF
V gene: TRBV5-5; clone size: NA; D gene: TRBD1; J gene: TRBJ1-3; CDR3 DNA: TGTGCCAGCAGCTTCCGGCCAGGGGGAGACACCATATATTTT; CDR3 protein: CASSFRPGGDTIYF
V gene: TRBV20-1; clone size: NA; D gene: TRBD1; J gene: TRBJ2-1; CDR3 DNA: TGCAGTGCTAGTCGGGCAGGGGGTTACGGATCTAACTACAATGAGCAGTTCTTC; CDR3 protein: CSASRAGGYGSNYNEQFF
V gene: TRBV7-3; clone size: once; D gene: TRBD2; J gene: TRBJ2-7; CDR3 DNA: TGTGCCAGCAGCCCGGGGGGGCCTTCCGAGCAGTACTTC; CDR3 protein: CASSPGGPSEQYF
V gene: TRBV11-2; clone size: NA; D gene: NA; J gene: TRBJ1-2; CDR3 DNA: TGTGCCAGCAGCTTGGGGAGGACCAACTATGGCTACACCTTC; CDR3 protein: CASSLGRTNYGYTF
V gene: TRBV27; clone size: NA; D gene: TRBD1; J gene: TRBJ2-7; CDR3 DNA: TGTGCCAGCAGCCCGGGACAGGGGGAATCCTACGAGCAGTACTTC; CDR3 protein: CASSPGQGESYEQYF
V gene: TRBV2; clone size: NA; D gene: NA; J gene: TRBJ1-5; CDR3 DNA: TGTGCCAGCAGTGTTGACAGGCTTAATCAGCCCCAGCATTTT; CDR3 protein: CASSVDRLNQPQHF
V gene: TRBV2; clone size: NA; D gene: NA; J gene: TRBJ1-1; CDR3 DNA: TGTGCCAGCTCCCGGGCAGGGTGGGACACTGAAGCTTTCTTT; CDR3 protein: CASSRAGWDTEAFF
V gene: TRBV7-3; clone size: NA; D gene: TRBD2; J gene: TRBJ2-7; CDR3 DNA: TGTGCCAGCGCACTAGCGGGGGGCGGCGAGCAGTACTTC; CDR3 protein: CASALAGGGEQYF
V gene: TRBV18; clone size: NA; D gene: TRBD1; J gene: TRBJ1-5; CDR3 DNA: TGTGCCAGCTCACCACCTGGGACAGGGATCTACGGTCAGCCCCAGCATTTT; CDR3 protein: CASSPPGTGIYGQPQHF
V gene: TRBV6-5; clone size: NA; D gene: TRBD1; J gene: TRBJ1-6; CDR3 DNA: TGTGCCAGCCTACAGGGGGATCCTGGTAATTCACCCCTCCACTTT; CDR3 protein: CASLQGDPGNSPLHF
V gene: TRBV2; clone size: NA; D gene: NA; J gene: TRBJ2-7; CDR3 DNA: TGTGCCACCAGAGTCAACGGAGCGGGCGTCTCCTACGAGCAGTACTTC; CDR3 protein: CATRVNGAGVSYEQYF
V gene: TRBV11-3; clone size: once; D gene: TRBD2; J gene: TRBJ2-5; CDR3 DNA: TGTGCCAGCAGCTTAGGAGGGCTAGCGGGGGACCTACAAGAGACCCAGTACTTC; CDR3 protein: CASSLGGLAGDLQETQYF
V gene: TRBV7-9; clone size: few; D gene: TRBD1; J gene: TRBJ1-2; CDR3 DNA: TGTGCCAGCAGCTTTGGACAGGGGGAGTCGGAAGGCTACACCTTC; CDR3 protein: CASSFGQGESEGYTF
V gene: TRBV14; clone size: once; D gene: TRBD1; J gene: TRBJ2-6; CDR3 DNA: TGTGCCAGCAGCCTCCGGACAGGGGGGGCTATAGCTGCCAACGTCCTGACTTTC; CDR3 protein: CASSLRTGGAIAANVLTF
V gene: TRBV4-1; clone size: few; D gene: NA; J gene: TRBJ2-5; CDR3 DNA: TGCGCCAGCAGCCAATCAGTTAGCGTGGAGACCCAGTACTTC; CDR3 protein: CASSQSVSVETQYF
V gene: TRBV4-1; clone size: once; D gene: NA; J gene: TRBJ1-2; CDR3 DNA: TGCGCCAGCAGCCAAGAAGGTAGAGGGTTGGGCTATGGCTACACCTTC; CDR3 protein: CASSQEGRGLGYGYTF
V gene: TRBV6-5; clone size: NA; D gene: TRBD1; J gene: TRBJ1-5; CDR3 DNA: TGTGCCAGCAGTTACAGGGGGCGGGATCAGCCCCAGCATTTT; CDR3 protein: CASSYRGRDQPQHF
V gene: TRBV19; clone size: NA; D gene: NA; J gene: TRBJ1-5; CDR3 DNA: TGTGCCAGTAGTATAGTACTTGGTACAGGCAATCAGCCCCAGCATTTT; CDR3 protein: CASSIVLGTGNQPQHF
V gene: TRBV11-2; clone size: NA; D gene: NA; J gene: TRBJ1-4; CDR3 DNA: TGTGCCAGCAGCTTAGCGGGGTGGGGTGAAAAACTGTTTTTT; CDR3 protein: CASSLAGWGEKLFF
V gene: TRBV5-1; clone size: NA; D gene: TRBD2; J gene: TRBJ2-5; CDR3 DNA: TGCGCCAGCAGCTTGGGTAGCGGGGGTGGCGAGACCCAGTACTTC; CDR3 protein: CASSLGSGGGETQYF
V gene: TRBV14; clone size: NA; D gene: NA; J gene: TRBJ2-6; CDR3 DNA: TGTGCCAGCAGCCACCCAGGGTACGAAGGGGCCAACGTCCTGACTTTC; CDR3 protein: CASSHPGYEGANVLTF
V gene: TRBV13; clone size: NA; D gene: NA; J gene: TRBJ2-3; CDR3 DNA: TGTGCCAGCAGCTTAGATCCCGGGGACAACACAGATACGCAGTATTTT; CDR3 protein: CASSLDPGDNTDTQYF
V gene: TRBV7-9; clone size: NA; D gene: TRBD2; J gene: TRBJ2-6; CDR3 DNA: TGTGCCAGCAGCACGGGACTAGCGGGGGGGCCTAGAGCCTCTGGGGCCAACGTCCTGACTTTC; CDR3 protein: CASSTGLAGGPRASGANVLTF
V gene: TRBV5-6; clone size: NA; D gene: TRBD1; J gene: TRBJ1-2; CDR3 DNA: TGTGCCAGCAGCTTGGACAGGGGGAGGGATGGCTACACCTTC; CDR3 protein: CASSLDRGRDGYTF
V gene: TRBV7-9; clone size: NA; D gene: TRBD1; J gene: TRBJ1-5; CDR3 DNA: TGTGCCAGCAGCTCCGGACAGGGGGGTCAGCCCCAGCATTTT; CDR3 protein: CASSSGQGGQPQHF